These 16 T cell receptor beta chains originate from one sample sequenced in a study of cytomegalovirus exposure and HLA in healthy donors. It was with 60 Vbeta and 13 Jbeta primers that the PCR ran. TCRdb's table, derived via immunoSEQ multiplex PCR, lists solely in-frame clones and lacks some. The sample holds 150,000 to 200,000 clones, roughly 88% seen once. Sample: PBMCs. These receptors came from a man younger than 35 in good health and CMV-seropositive.

This chain uses TRBV5-1 with TRBJ1-4, with 10 nucleotides matching TRBD1. With 4 bases clipped from V and 7 bases from J, the junction kept 16 bases outside the gene matches. CDR1 and CDR2 (germline): SGHRS, YFSETQ. The CDR3 sequence is 18 residues long. As DNA, the CDR3 is TGCGCCAGCAGCCGCACACCGGGACAGGGGAGGGAGGGTGAAAAACTGTTTTTT. This sequence encodes CASSRTPGQGREGEKLFF.

This clone was counted only a few times. This chain links TRBV6-1 with TRBJ2-7, with D unresolved. There are 13 residues in the CDR3. The germline V and J ends were trimmed by 5 bases and 0 bases, with 8 bases remaining between them. Germline-derived CDR1 and CDR2 are MNHNS and SASEGT. The CDR3 DNA reads TGTGCCAGCAGTACAGTGAGCTCCTACGAGCAGTACTTC. Protein product: CASSTVSSYEQYF.

Of note for this clone: A junction boundary mismatches the germline segment, possibly from a read error. The same CDR3 also results from other DNA sequences found in this sample. The V gene is TRBV27, the J gene TRBJ1-6; 10 bases agree with TRBD1. The CDR3 covers 14 residues. Germline V gene lookup returns CDR1 MNHEY and CDR2 SMNVEV (reference sequence). CDR3 loop: CASSWTGGNSPLHF. The CDR3 nucleotides read TGTGCCAGCAGTTGGACAGGGGGGAATTCACCCCTTCACTTT.

This chain links TRBV15 with TRBJ2-2, with D unresolved. CDR3 length: 13 residues. V dropped 2 bases and J dropped 1 base, with 2 bases sitting between them. Germline V lookup: CDR1 LNHNV, CDR2 YYDKDF (reference sequence). CDR3 in amino acids: CATSRRNTGELFF. The CDR3 DNA sequence: TGTGCCACCAGCAGACGGAACACCGGGGAGCTGTTTTTT.

This chain joins TRBV9 and TRBJ1-1; possible D gene TRBD1, 5 bases. Per germline, CDR1 SGDLS and CDR2 YYNGEE. The CDR3 contains 15 residues. Trimming cost V 2 bases and J 8 bases, with 19 bases left between them. The CDR3 sequence is CASSVRGPGVVEAFF. The DNA for the CDR3 is TGTGCCAGCAGCGTGCGGGGACCGGGGGTGGTGGAAGCTTTCTTT. Full variable domain (remainder filled in from reference TRBV9 and TRBJ1-1): DSGVTQTPKHLITATGQRVTLRCSPRSGDLSVYWYQQSLDQGLQFLIQYYNGEERAKGNILERFSAQQFPDLHSELNLSSLELGDSALYFCASSVRGPGVVEAFFGQGTRLTVV.

This clone was seen a few times. This chain joins TRBV5-1 and TRBJ2-7, with D possibly being TRBD1 (5 bases). CDR1 is SGHRS, CDR2 YFSETQ, per germline. CDR3 length: 13 amino acids. V gave up 0 bases and J gave up 3 bases, with 7 bases separating them. CDR3 bases: TGCGCCAGCAGCTTGGGACAGCGCTACGAGCAGTACTTC. Translating it yields CASSLGQRYEQYF. The full variable domain, rest sourced from reference TRBV5-1 and TRBJ2-7, is KAGVTQTPRYLIKTRGQQVTLSCSPISGHRSVSWYQQTPGQGLQFLFEYFSETQRNKGNFPGRFSGRQFSNSRSEMNVSTLELGDSALYLCASSLGQRYEQYFGPGTRLTVT.

A few counts support this clone. CDR3 nucleotides: TGTGCCAGCAGTGAATCGCGGGGATACAACACTGAAGCTTTCTTT. It specifies CASSESRGYNTEAFF. The gene calls are TRBV2 and TRBJ1-1; D not certain. CDR1 and CDR2 (germline): SNHLY, FYNNEI. Trimming stripped 2 bases from V and 2 bases from J, with 12 bases between. The CDR3 has 15 residues.

DNA for the CDR3: TGTGCCAGCAGCCGGAACACCGGGGAGCTGTTTTTT. As protein: CASSRNTGELFF. This chain uses TRBV7-3 with TRBJ2-2; no clear D gene. Trimming took off 5 bases at V and 1 base at J, with 2 bases between the two ends. CDR1 SGHTA and CDR2 FQGTGA come from the germline V gene. The CDR3 contains 12 residues. The full variable domain, with the rest looked up from reference TRBV7-3 and TRBJ2-2, is GAGVSQTPSNKVTEKGKYVELRCDPISGHTALYWYRQSLGQGPEFLIYFQGTGAADDSGLPNDRFFAVRPEGSVSTLKIQRTERGDSAVYLCASSRNTGELFFGEGSRLTVL.

The V gene is TRBV9, the J gene TRBJ2-3, with a possible D match to TRBD1 (5 bases). Between the trimmed V and J ends, which lost 0 bases and 4 bases, there was a span of 12 bases. The CDR3 length is 15 residues. Per the germline V gene, CDR1 is SGDLS and CDR2 is YYNGEE. CDR3: CASSVDGRVSDTQYF. The CDR3, as DNA: TGTGCCAGCAGCGTAGACGGCAGGGTTTCAGATACGCAGTATTTT. The whole variable domain, remainder taken from reference TRBV9 and TRBJ2-3, is DSGVTQTPKHLITATGQRVTLRCSPRSGDLSVYWYQQSLDQGLQFLIQYYNGEERAKGNILERFSAQQFPDLHSELNLSSLELGDSALYFCASSVDGRVSDTQYFGPGTRLTVL.

The V call is TRBV10-2, the J call TRBJ1-3; TRBD1 agrees at 7 bases. The CDR3 runs 15 residues. Trimming at V came to 6 bases and at J to 0 bases, leaving 5 bases not matched to a gene. The germline CDR1 and CDR2 sequences are WSHSY and SAAADI. The CDR3 sequence: CASRTGTGSGNTIYF. The DNA of the CDR3 is TGCGCCAGCAGGACAGGGACCGGCTCTGGAAACACCATATATTTT.

This chain joins TRBV7-9 and TRBJ1-3; D might be TRBD1 (5 bases). The germline V gene encodes CDR1 SEHNR and CDR2 FQNEAQ (reference sequence). V shed 8 bases and J shed 7 bases, with 21 bases lying between them. The CDR3 covers 15 residues. The chain's CDR3 is CASEPPGSGGNTIYF. DNA for the CDR3: TGTGCCAGCGAGCCCCCAGGGTCTGGGGGGAACACCATATATTTT.

This clone came up once. V and J are TRBV7-8 and TRBJ2-7; 12 bases match TRBD1. Germline V gene sequence: CDR1 SGHVS, CDR2 FQNEAQ. The CDR3 is 16 amino acids. J lost 0 bases, V lost 5 bases, and 5 bases had no gene match. The CDR3 region is CASSPGTGGNSYEQYF. The CDR3 bases are TGTGCCAGCAGCCCCGGGACAGGGGGCAACTCCTACGAGCAGTACTTC.

The V call is TRBV9, the J call TRBJ1-2; TRBD1 is a possible D gene (5 bases). Trimming removed 1 base from V and 3 bases from J, with 10 bases in between. There are 14 residues in the CDR3. Germline CDR1 and CDR2: SGDLS and YYNGEE. CDR3 region: CASSVREGHYGYTF. The CDR3 nucleotides read TGTGCCAGCAGCGTAAGGGAGGGGCACTATGGCTACACCTTC.

This sequence joins TRBV15 and TRBJ2-2; 7 bases map to TRBD2. Losses at the gene ends were 8 bases for V and 2 bases for J; bases not matched to a gene: 8. The CDR3 length is 15 residues. Germline values: CDR1 LNHNV, CDR2 YYDKDF (reference sequence). CDR3 in DNA: TGTGCCACCGCGCCGGGACTACCCAACACCGGGGAGCTGTTTTTT. This encodes CATAPGLPNTGELFF.

This chain joins TRBV7-6 and TRBJ1-6; 9 nucleotides agree with TRBD1. The CDR3 extends over 14 amino acids. Germline CDR1 reads SGHVS; CDR2 reads FNYEAQ. J gave up 10 bases and V 4 bases, and 5 bases lay outside the gene matches. DNA for the CDR3: TGTGCCAGCAGCTCGACAGGGGGGTACTCACCCCTCCACTTT. Amino acids: CASSSTGGYSPLHF.

The chain joins TRBV5-1 to TRBJ2-5; D perhaps matches TRBD2 (6 bases). The CDR3 loop spans 13 amino acids. The V end lost 4 bases, the J end lost 2 bases, and 9 bases lay between the germline ends. Germline V gene data show CDR1 as SGHRS and CDR2 as YFSETQ. In DNA, the CDR3 is TGCGCCAGCAGCCGCCGGGAGCAAGAGACCCAGTACTTC. Protein product: CASSRREQETQYF. Full variable domain (outside the CDR3, taken from reference TRBV5-1 and TRBJ2-5): KAGVTQTPRYLIKTRGQQVTLSCSPISGHRSVSWYQQTPGQGLQFLFEYFSETQRNKGNFPGRFSGRQFSNSRSEMNVSTLELGDSALYLCASSRREQETQYFGPGTRLLVL.